Listed below are T cell receptor beta chains from one sample, sequenced in a study of T cell changes during pregnancy in multiple sclerosis. Profiling relied on immunoSEQ multiplex PCR, and the TCRdb table lists in-frame clones only, not all of them. The repertoire includes under 95,000 clones, just over 90% of them detected once, and 0.43% sits in the top ten. The material was CD4+ T cells from peripheral blood mononuclear cells, obtained before pregnancy. The receptors were gathered from a female donor with multiple sclerosis, enrolled in a pregnancy study. CDR3s include the opening cysteine and the closing phenylalanine or tryptophan. The order of the fields is J gene, clone size, V gene, CDR3 protein. Part of the rows lack a size; the others show once, few, many or a class for expanded clones.

J gene: TRBJ1-3; clone size: .; V gene: TRBV5-6; CDR3 protein: CASIYRGGTSGNTIYF
J gene: TRBJ1-1; clone size: .; V gene: TRBV7-8; CDR3 protein: CASSLVTVYTEAFF
J gene: TRBJ1-3; clone size: .; V gene: TRBV7-2; CDR3 protein: CASTFRDRAISGNTIYF
J gene: TRBJ1-4; clone size: .; V gene: TRBV18; CDR3 protein: CASSPGQNEKLFF
J gene: TRBJ1-5; clone size: once; V gene: TRBV9; CDR3 protein: CASSMSPDGKQPQHF
J gene: TRBJ1-1; clone size: .; V gene: TRBV5-1; CDR3 protein: CASSFNPGGSGFEAFF
J gene: TRBJ2-5; clone size: .; V gene: TRBV28; CDR3 protein: CASSGQGWETQYF
J gene: TRBJ2-7; clone size: .; V gene: TRBV5-4; CDR3 protein: CASSRSGPSYEQYF
J gene: TRBJ2-1; clone size: .; V gene: TRBV7-2; CDR3 protein: CASSHASGTRNEQFF
J gene: TRBJ1-1; clone size: .; V gene: TRBV6-1; CDR3 protein: CASSEARGGPWGRRNEAFF
J gene: TRBJ2-5; clone size: .; V gene: TRBV18; CDR3 protein: CASSPVNRAQETQYF
J gene: TRBJ1-1; clone size: .; V gene: TRBV25-1; CDR3 protein: CASREGQSGAFF
J gene: TRBJ1-5; clone size: .; V gene: TRBV6-1; CDR3 protein: CASSGGEASNQPQHF
J gene: TRBJ1-1; clone size: .; V gene: TRBV20-1; CDR3 protein: CRMVENTEAFF
J gene: TRBJ1-1; clone size: .; V gene: TRBV12-5; CDR3 protein: CASGLERAEAFF
J gene: TRBJ2-2; clone size: .; V gene: TRBV19; CDR3 protein: CASSPDRVPNTGELFF
J gene: TRBJ2-7; clone size: once; V gene: TRBV15; CDR3 protein: CATSGGQERHEQYF
J gene: TRBJ2-5; clone size: .; V gene: TRBV4-1; CDR3 protein: CASSQLGLARETQYF
J gene: TRBJ2-7; clone size: .; V gene: TRBV30; CDR3 protein: CAWSTGKRQYF
J gene: TRBJ1-1; clone size: .; V gene: TRBV7-2; CDR3 protein: CASSYRQRNTEAFF
J gene: TRBJ2-1; clone size: .; V gene: TRBV27; CDR3 protein: CASSVDRGLVGNEQFF
J gene: TRBJ1-5; clone size: .; V gene: TRBV19; CDR3 protein: CASSMQGLSNQPQHF
J gene: TRBJ1-2; clone size: .; V gene: TRBV5-1; CDR3 protein: CASSLQGYGYTF
J gene: TRBJ1-6; clone size: .; V gene: TRBV27; CDR3 protein: CASSHKQGKSLYNSPLHF
J gene: TRBJ2-4; clone size: .; V gene: TRBV11-3; CDR3 protein: CASSPGLAGEGGGGIQYF
J gene: TRBJ1-6; clone size: .; V gene: TRBV7-9; CDR3 protein: CASSEGNGQGSSPLHF
J gene: TRBJ1-2; clone size: .; V gene: TRBV27; CDR3 protein: CASSPDGNYGYTF
J gene: TRBJ2-7; clone size: .; V gene: TRBV27; CDR3 protein: CASSWGGQGASYEQYF
J gene: TRBJ2-1; clone size: .; V gene: TRBV6-5; CDR3 protein: CASRIGTSGGQGQFF
J gene: TRBJ2-7; clone size: .; V gene: TRBV28; CDR3 protein: CASSFRDRGAYEQYF
J gene: TRBJ1-5; clone size: .; V gene: TRBV12-5; CDR3 protein: CASGRQGSADQPQHF
J gene: TRBJ1-3; clone size: .; V gene: TRBV7-2; CDR3 protein: CASSLSFPGGNTIYF
J gene: TRBJ1-4; clone size: .; V gene: TRBV30; CDR3 protein: CAWSEVQGDRPEFKLFF
J gene: TRBJ1-2; clone size: .; V gene: TRBV28; CDR3 protein: CASRRPGDSVWYGYTF
J gene: TRBJ1-1; clone size: once; V gene: TRBV9; CDR3 protein: CASQGGTRNTEAFF
J gene: TRBJ2-1; clone size: .; V gene: TRBV25-1; CDR3 protein: CASRDRVSYNEQFF
J gene: TRBJ1-1; clone size: few; V gene: TRBV9; CDR3 protein: CASSRQGSNTEAFF
J gene: TRBJ2-3; clone size: .; V gene: TRBV15; CDR3 protein: CATSRGRLAEDTQYF
J gene: TRBJ2-5; clone size: .; V gene: TRBV6-1; CDR3 protein: CASSVIGRAVETQYF
J gene: TRBJ2-5; clone size: .; V gene: TRBV7-6; CDR3 protein: CASSGLAQETQYF
J gene: TRBJ1-3; clone size: .; V gene: TRBV7-6; CDR3 protein: CASSFSERSSGNTIYF
J gene: TRBJ2-3; clone size: .; V gene: TRBV6-6; CDR3 protein: CANYTETSVTDTQYF
J gene: TRBJ2-6; clone size: .; V gene: TRBV9; CDR3 protein: CASSARDRGPGANVLTF
J gene: TRBJ2-5; clone size: .; V gene: TRBV11-1; CDR3 protein: CASSWRDALAGETQYF
J gene: TRBJ2-1; clone size: .; V gene: TRBV29-1; CDR3 protein: CSVRERNEQFF
J gene: TRBJ2-3; clone size: .; V gene: TRBV5-6; CDR3 protein: CASSLDSQGTDTQYF
J gene: TRBJ1-6; clone size: .; V gene: TRBV28; CDR3 protein: CASRSTGSSYNSPLHF
J gene: TRBJ1-5; clone size: .; V gene: TRBV29-1; CDR3 protein: CSVRTGLNNQPQHF
J gene: TRBJ1-5; clone size: few; V gene: TRBV9; CDR3 protein: CASSATGLSINQPQHF
J gene: TRBJ2-7; clone size: .; V gene: TRBV19; CDR3 protein: CASSMGDASYEQYF
J gene: TRBJ1-5; clone size: .; V gene: TRBV6-1; CDR3 protein: CASIGTGNQPQHF
J gene: TRBJ2-1; clone size: .; V gene: TRBV6-6; CDR3 protein: CASSYPLEASGNEQFF
J gene: TRBJ1-2; clone size: .; V gene: TRBV19; CDR3 protein: CASSTNRVTSYGYTF
J gene: TRBJ1-5; clone size: .; V gene: TRBV7-2; CDR3 protein: CASSAWTGDQPQHF
J gene: TRBJ2-1; clone size: .; V gene: TRBV5-4; CDR3 protein: CASSFREVYNEQFF
J gene: TRBJ2-1; clone size: .; V gene: TRBV21-1; CDR3 protein: CASSRTSGRGGEFF
J gene: TRBJ1-4; clone size: .; V gene: TRBV11-2; CDR3 protein: CASSPRTGANEKLFF